These 4 T cell receptor beta chains were sequenced from one sample in a study of OX40 agonist ivuxolimab in advanced cancers. The protocol was immunoSEQ multiplex PCR, while the TCRdb copy is restricted to in-frame clones and leaves out a portion. The sample carries approximately 15,000 clones, about 76% recorded once. Source: CD4+ or CD8+ T cells sorted from blood, taken in a trial of the OX40 agonist ivuxolimab. The source is an adult with an advanced solid tumor such as melanoma, head and neck, liver or kidney cancer.

As to this clone: One junction end does not reproduce the germline sequence, and a read error may be involved. The chain is built from TRBV27 and TRBJ2-2, with D possibly TRBD2 on 5 matching bases. Germline V gives CDR1 MNHEY, CDR2 SMNVEV (reference sequence). The CDR3 extends over 14 amino acids. Here the CDR3 DNA reads TGTGCCAGCAGAGAACTAGTGAACCCCGGGGAGCTGTTTTTT. Its translation is CASRELVNPGELFF.

Comment on this clone: At the DNA level, this CDR3 is encoded by other sequences in the same sample as well. This sequence joins TRBV19 and TRBJ2-7; tentative D call: TRBD2 (5 bases). This CDR3 is 13 amino acids long. Trimming removed 3 bases from V and 3 bases from J, with 9 bases in between. CDR1 and CDR2 from the germline V gene are LNHDA and SQIVND (reference sequence). The chain's CDR3 is CASSIGGLYEQYF. The DNA for the CDR3 is TGTGCCAGTAGTATCGGAGGCCTCTACGAGCAGTACTTC.

This clone is termed medium-sized. The chain has TRBV27 and TRBJ1-3; possible D gene TRBD1, 6 bases. Germline V gene sequence: CDR1 MNHEY, CDR2 SMNVEV (reference sequence). This CDR3 is 13 amino acids long. V shed 4 bases and J shed 8 bases, with 12 bases lying between them. The CDR3 loop is CASSSLDSYTIYF. The CDR3 DNA sequence: TGTGCCAGCAGTTCCCTGGACAGTTACACCATATATTTT.

The chain carries TRBV4-3 and TRBJ2-7; TRBD1 agrees at 8 bases. Germline assignment: CDR1 LGHNA and CDR2 YSLEER. The CDR3 covers 16 residues. Trimming at V came to 4 bases and at J to 6 bases, leaving 14 bases not matched to a gene. The CDR3 reads CASSPVLAGGVLEQYF. CDR3 bases: TGCGCCAGCAGCCCCGTTCTAGCAGGGGGCGTCCTCGAGCAGTACTTC.